A single sample is the source of the 14 T cell receptor beta chains below, sequenced in a study of blood T cell repertoires in COVID-19. This table comes from immunoSEQ multiplex PCR, and its TCRdb copy is limited to in-frame clones, with some not included. The data contain 100,000 to 120,000 clones, about 85% of them singletons. Source material: peripheral blood. All receptors derive from a woman aged 55-70 years with COVID-19, enrolled during active disease.

In this sample, this clone turned up a few times. This chain joins TRBV12-3 or TRBV12-4 and TRBJ1-6; 8 nucleotides align to TRBD1. V was pared by 5 bases and J by 8 bases, with 2 bases of the junction left unmatched. This CDR3 spans 13 amino acids. This CDR3 reads CASSGQGDSPLHF. The CDR3 DNA reads TGTGCCAGCAGTGGACAGGGCGATTCACCCCTCCACTTT.

Worth noting for this clone: Without the conserved terminal phenylalanine or tryptophan, this CDR3 likely stems from a read error. The DNA is left out, because the CDR3 cannot be placed on it with certainty; the CDR3 is given as TCRdb lists it. The chain employs TRBV24-1 and TRBJ2-7; TRBD1, as called in the table, went unchecked against the DNA. Germline CDR1 reads KGHDR; CDR2 reads SFDVKD. The CDR3 has 8 residues if both end residues are counted. The CDR3 region is CARRTAPT.

V usage is TRBV19 and J usage is TRBJ1-5, with 7 bases fitting TRBD1. The CDR3 runs to 16 residues. Germline V gene data show CDR1 as LNHDA and CDR2 as SQIVND (reference sequence). The junction had 6 bases not matched to a gene; V was cut back by 4 bases and J by 0 bases. The CDR3 spells CASSRRTGNSNQPQHF. The CDR3 bases are TGTGCCAGTAGTAGAAGGACAGGCAATAGCAATCAGCCCCAGCATTTT.

V gene TRBV6-5 combines with J gene TRBJ1-1, with no clear D. Germline assignment: CDR1 MNHEY and CDR2 SVGAGI. Trimming removed 6 bases from V and 0 bases from J, with 8 bases in between. The CDR3 contains 13 residues. The CDR3 reads CASRRGLNTEAFF. The DNA of the CDR3 is TGTGCCAGCAGGCGGGGATTGAACACTGAAGCTTTCTTT.

This clone was seen only a few times. This rearrangement joins TRBV14 to TRBJ2-2, with 11 bases lining up with TRBD2. CDR1 SGHDN and CDR2 FVKESK come from the germline V gene. There are 16 residues in the CDR3. Germline trimming cut 4 bases from V and 4 bases from J; bases unmatched to any gene: 5. CDR3 DNA sequence: TGTGCCAGCAGCCCCACCGGGACTAGCGGCACCGGGGAGCTGTTTTTT. Protein sequence: CASSPTGTSGTGELFF.

The genes are TRBV12-3 or TRBV12-4 and TRBJ2-7; perhaps TRBD1 as D (6 bases). The CDR3 sequence is 12 residues long. The V and J ends lost 2 bases and 5 bases respectively, with 7 bases between them. The CDR3 sequence is CASSLRGNEQYF. The CDR3 coding sequence is TGTGCCAGCAGTTTAAGGGGGAACGAGCAGTACTTC.

J is TRBJ2-1 and V is TRBV4-2, with D tentatively TRBD2 (7 bases). The V gene's germline CDR1 is LGHNA and CDR2 YNFKEQ. There are 16 residues in the CDR3. Trimming left V 0 bases short and J 6 bases short, with 15 bases between. The CDR3 DNA reads as TGTGCCAGCAGCCAAGATCCGTGGGGGGGCCGCAATGAGCAGTTCTTC. Residues: CASSQDPWGGRNEQFF.

V usage is TRBV4-2 and J usage is TRBJ2-5; TRBD1 might be the D (7 bases). The V end was cut by 5 bases, the J end by 2 bases, with 18 bases between. The germline gives CDR1 LGHNA, CDR2 YNFKEQ. CDR3 size: 16 residues. The CDR3 nucleotides are TGTGCCAGCAGCAAGATGGGGCAGGGGGGTCAAGAGACCCAGTACTTC. It codes for CASSKMGQGGQETQYF.

The chain employs TRBV2 and TRBJ2-1; a possible D gene is TRBD2 (6 bases). V was pared by 9 bases and J by 0 bases, with 21 bases between. CDR3 size: 17 residues. CDR1 and CDR2 from the germline V gene are SNHLY and FYNNEI. The CDR3 is CARTSDLASSSYNEQFF. CDR3 nucleotide sequence: TGTGCCAGGACGAGCGATCTAGCGTCTAGCTCCTACAATGAGCAGTTCTTC.

This clone has just a few counts. The chain has TRBV4-3 and TRBJ1-6; D gene uncertain. CDR1 is LGHNA and CDR2 is YSLEER in the germline V gene. The CDR3 consists of 15 residues. Trimming removed 0 bases from V and 9 bases from J, with 12 bases in between. This CDR3 reads CASSQDRGPGSPLHF. CDR3 nucleotide sequence: TGCGCCAGCAGCCAAGATCGAGGCCCGGGTTCACCCCTCCACTTT.

The chain carries TRBV7-9 and TRBJ1-6; 10 bases match TRBD1. Germline CDR1 reads SEHNR; CDR2 reads FQNEAQ (reference sequence). The CDR3 is 16 residues long. The junction had 9 bases not matched to a gene; V was cut back by 5 bases and J by 8 bases. CDR3 loop: CASSPPGTGADSPLHF. The CDR3, as DNA: TGTGCCAGCAGCCCCCCCGGGACAGGGGCTGATTCACCCCTCCACTTT.

This sequence joins TRBV5-6 and TRBJ2-7; D remains ambiguous. CDR1 and CDR2 from the germline V gene are SGHDT and YYEEEE. The CDR3 contains 18 residues. V lost 5 bases and J 0 bases, leaving 24 bases between the germline ends. This chain's CDR3 is CASRLPVRPRQISYEQYF. In DNA, the CDR3 is TGTGCCAGCAGGCTCCCGGTACGACCTCGACAAATCTCCTACGAGCAGTACTTC.

The chain employs TRBV5-1 and TRBJ1-4, with TRBD1 as a possible D gene (6 bases). The length of the CDR3 is 15 residues. Trimming took off 6 bases at V and 8 bases at J, with 20 bases between the two ends. Germline V gene sequence: CDR1 SGHRS, CDR2 YFSETQ. CDR3 DNA: TGCGCCAGCAAGCCCCGCGTGGGGGCTCAGGAAAAACTGTTTTTT. As protein: CASKPRVGAQEKLFF.

The chain combines TRBV6-5 with TRBJ1-5, with D perhaps matching TRBD1 (6 bases). The CDR3 contains 13 residues. Between the trimmed V and J ends, which lost 6 bases and 3 bases, there was a span of 9 bases. Germline-derived CDR1 and CDR2 are MNHEY and SVGAGI. The CDR3: CASSRDTNQPQHF. The CDR3 DNA sequence: TGTGCCAGCAGCAGGGACACCAATCAGCCCCAGCATTTT.